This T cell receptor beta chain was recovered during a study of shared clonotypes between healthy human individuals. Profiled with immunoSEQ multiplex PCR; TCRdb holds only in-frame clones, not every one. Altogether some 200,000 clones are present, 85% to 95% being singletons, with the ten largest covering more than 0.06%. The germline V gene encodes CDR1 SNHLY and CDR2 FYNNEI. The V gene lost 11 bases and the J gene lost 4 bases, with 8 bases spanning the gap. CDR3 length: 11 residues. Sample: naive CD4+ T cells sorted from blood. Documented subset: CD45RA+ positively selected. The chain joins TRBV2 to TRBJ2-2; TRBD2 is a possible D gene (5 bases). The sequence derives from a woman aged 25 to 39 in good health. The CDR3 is CAASGTGELFF. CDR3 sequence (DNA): TGTGCCGCCAGCGGCACCGGGGAGCTGTTTTTT.